The 29 T cell receptor beta chains below come from one sample, sequenced in a study of identical twins. TCRdb processed the 5' RACE reads anew with MiXCR; each CDR3 protein has one entry. Here the sample spans 750,000 to 950,000 distinct CDR3 sequences, roughly an eighth being singletons. The data also belong to a second study, concerning yellow fever vaccine responses in identical twins.

Specimen: PBMCs. The receptors stem from a woman between 18 and 29 years old in good health.

This clonotype was observed a few times. The DNA for the CDR3 is TGTGCCAGCAGTGAAGCGGTAGTGAGCACAGATACGCAGTATTTT. Residues: CASSEAVVSTDTQYF. The V call is TRBV2, the J call TRBJ2-3, with D uncertain. CDR1 SNHLY and CDR2 FYNNEI come from the germline V gene. The CDR3 length is 15 residues. Trimming left V 0 bases short and J 0 bases short, with 7 bases between.

Only a few counts were recorded for this clonotype. The chain employs TRBV4-1 and TRBJ2-5; D possibly uses TRBD1 or TRBD2 (5 bases each). Germline V gene lookup returns CDR1 MGHRA and CDR2 YSYEKL. This CDR3 contains 15 residues. V was pared by 0 bases and J by 1 base, with 9 bases between. CDR3 nucleotide sequence: TGCGCCAGCAGCCAAGAAACCGGGGCCCAAGAGACCCAGTACTTC. Its protein is CASSQETGAQETQYF.

This clonotype was seen at least ten times. The chain joins TRBV12-3 or TRBV12-4 to TRBJ1-5; TRBD1 matches 8 bases. The length of the CDR3 is 16 residues. The junction had 8 bases not matched to a gene; V was cut back by 3 bases and J by 4 bases. Here the CDR3 reads CASSFLGTGKNQPQHF. In DNA, the CDR3 is TGTGCCAGCAGTTTCCTTGGGACAGGCAAGAATCAGCCCCAGCATTTT.

This clonotype came up a few times. This chain connects TRBV2 to TRBJ1-1, with D unclear. The CDR3 extends over 14 amino acids. V lost 4 bases, J lost 6 bases, and 15 bases lay in between. CDR1 SNHLY and CDR2 FYNNEI come from the germline V gene. This CDR3 is CASSGVTPESEAFF. DNA for the CDR3: TGTGCCAGCAGTGGTGTGACTCCCGAATCTGAAGCTTTCTTT.

In its sample, this clonotype was seen a few times. The chain is built from TRBV15 and TRBJ1-5; 10 bases are a match to TRBD1. Germline trimming cut 5 bases from V and 4 bases from J; bases unmatched to any gene: 5. Per the germline V gene, CDR1 is LNHNV and CDR2 is YYDKDF (reference sequence). This CDR3 spans 15 amino acids. CDR3 in amino acids: CATSSDRGANQPQHF. The CDR3 nucleotides read TGTGCCACCAGCTCGGACAGGGGGGCGAATCAGCCCCAGCATTTT.

This clonotype came up a few times. The genes are TRBV12-3 or TRBV12-4 and TRBJ2-1, with D uncertain. This CDR3 has 13 residues. The V and J ends lost 1 base and 6 bases respectively, with 7 bases between them. Here the CDR3 reads CASSLDFGNEQFF. CDR3 nucleotide sequence: TGTGCCAGCAGTTTAGATTTTGGCAATGAGCAGTTCTTC.

This clonotype was counted between two and nine times. V gene TRBV11-1 combines with J gene TRBJ2-7, with 10 nucleotides matching TRBD1. Germline trimming cut 2 bases from V and 2 bases from J; bases unmatched to any gene: 18. Germline V CDR1 and CDR2: SGHAT, FQDESV (reference sequence). This CDR3 contains 20 residues. The CDR3 bases are TGTGCCAGCAGCTTACCTCCGGGACAGGGGAATTCCCATAGACCCTACGAGCAGTACGTC. Protein product: CASSLPPGQGNSHRPYEQYV.

This clonotype has just a few counts. J is TRBJ2-7 and V is TRBV15; D unresolved. Trimming shortened V by 0 bases and J by 3 bases, and 6 bases separated the two germline ends. From germline, CDR1 is LNHNV and CDR2 YYDKDF (reference sequence). The CDR3 sequence is 13 residues long. The CDR3 nucleotides read TGTGCCACCAGCAGAGAGCCGAACTACGAGCAGTACGTC. This codes for CATSREPNYEQYV.

This clonotype was picked up many times. The chain has TRBV20-1 and TRBJ2-1; the D call may be TRBD1 or TRBD2 (6 bases each). Between the trimmed V and J ends, which lost 0 bases and 0 bases, there was a span of 21 bases. CDR1 is DFQATT and CDR2 is SNEGSKA in the germline V gene (reference sequence). CDR3 length: 19 amino acids. The CDR3 here is CSARDPGARVVISYNEQFF. DNA of the CDR3: TGCAGTGCTAGAGATCCGGGGGCCAGAGTCGTAATCTCCTACAATGAGCAGTTCTTC.

This clonotype has more than one count but fewer than ten. The CDR3 reads CASTGTVPDTQYF. The CDR3 DNA reads as TGTGCCAGCACCGGGACCGTACCAGATACGCAGTATTTT. The chain couples TRBV6-1 to TRBJ2-3, with D perhaps TRBD1 or TRBD2 (5 bases each). Per the germline V gene, CDR1 is MNHNS and CDR2 is SASEGT. This CDR3 region has 13 residues. V was clipped by 7 bases and J by 4 bases, with 12 bases between them.

There are many counts of this clonotype. The genes are TRBV28 and TRBJ2-1; D is possibly TRBD2 (5 bases). Germline V gene sequence: CDR1 MDHEN, CDR2 SYDVKM. The CDR3 is made up of 17 amino acids. Between the trimmed V and J ends, which lost 1 base and 2 bases, there was a span of 15 bases. CDR3 sequence reads: CASSLFWSGETYNEQFF. In DNA form, the CDR3 reads TGTGCCAGCAGTTTATTTTGGAGCGGCGAGACCTACAATGAGCAGTTCTTC.

This clonotype was detected many times. V gene TRBV12-3 or TRBV12-4 combines with J gene TRBJ2-7; D uncertain. The V end lost 6 bases, the J end lost 5 bases, and 11 bases lay between the germline ends. The CDR3 runs 12 residues. The CDR3 DNA reads TGTGCCAGCAGACTTCGGACGCACGAGCAGTACTTC. Translation: CASRLRTHEQYF.

This clonotype was recorded many times. The CDR3 sequence: CASSLKVETEAFF. The CDR3, as DNA: TGTGCCAGCAGTTTGAAGGTTGAGACTGAAGCTTTCTTT. The chain has TRBV12-3 or TRBV12-4 and TRBJ1-1; D is unclear. This CDR3 comprises 13 residues. Trimming pared 3 bases from V and 5 bases from J, leaving 10 bases between.

This clonotype was recorded a few times. J is TRBJ1-2 and V is TRBV5-1; a weak D match, TRBD1 (5 bases). CDR1 and CDR2 from the germline V gene are SGHRS and YFSETQ. Trimming took 4 bases from V and 5 from J, leaving 15 bases between them. The CDR3 covers 14 residues. The DNA of the CDR3 is TGCGCCAGCAGCCCGGACACCCCTAGGTATGGCTACACCTTC. Translated: CASSPDTPRYGYTF. Combining the CDR3 with reference TRBV5-1 and TRBJ1-2 gives the whole variable domain KAGVTQTPRYLIKTRGQQVTLSCSPISGHRSVSWYQQTPGQGLQFLFEYFSETQRNKGNFPGRFSGRQFSNSRSEMNVSTLELGDSALYLCASSPDTPRYGYTFGSGTRLTVV.

This clonotype was seen more than once but under ten times. The genes are TRBV6-1 and TRBJ2-5, with D tentatively TRBD2 (6 bases). The CDR3 covers 15 residues. CDR1 is MNHNS and CDR2 is SASEGT in the germline V gene. Trimming cost V 6 bases and J 1 base, with 15 bases left between them. The CDR3 DNA follows: TGTGCCAGCAGCCTCATGGGCGGGATCCAAGAGACCCAGTACTTC. It yields the protein CASSLMGGIQETQYF.

This clonotype occurred many times. The gene calls are TRBV29-1 and TRBJ1-2, with D perhaps matching TRBD1 (5 bases). The CDR3 is 16 residues long. The germline gives CDR1 SQVTM, CDR2 ANQGSEA. With 1 base removed from V and 8 bases from J, the gap between germline ends came to 23 bases. The CDR3 loop is CSVEGRFSRVRLGYTF. The DNA for the CDR3 is TGCAGCGTTGAAGGGAGATTCTCCAGGGTGCGTCTCGGCTACACCTTC.

This clonotype was seen ten or more times. V usage is TRBV5-1 and J usage is TRBJ2-5, with 12 bases matching TRBD2. J was trimmed by 4 bases and V by 4 bases; bases with no gene match: 14. Germline V gene data show CDR1 as SGHRS and CDR2 as YFSETQ. The CDR3 is 18 amino acids. CDR3 bases: TGCGCCAGCAGCAAGCCGGGACTAGCGGGTCCCTCGGGAGAGACCCAGTACTTC. As protein: CASSKPGLAGPSGETQYF.

V usage is TRBV20-1 and J usage is TRBJ2-7, with TRBD2 identical over 9 bases. CDR3 length: 15 amino acids. After removal of 0 bases from V and 3 bases from J, the junction contained 6 bases not matched to a gene. Germline CDR1 is DFQATT and CDR2 is SNEGSKA (reference sequence). The CDR3: CSAREVAGAHYEQYV. CDR3 bases: TGCAGTGCTAGAGAGGTAGCGGGGGCACACTACGAGCAGTACGTC.

This clonotype was counted many times. The gene calls are TRBV6-5 and TRBJ2-7; 9 bases align to TRBD2. CDR1 is MNHEY, CDR2 SVGAGI, per germline. The CDR3 extends over 15 amino acids. J was trimmed by 4 bases and V by 0 bases; bases with no gene match: 4. The DNA of the CDR3 is TGTGCCAGCAGTTACTCTAGCGGGGGTGTGTACGAGCAGTACGTC. Translated, it gives CASSYSSGGVYEQYV.

This clonotype was seen a handful of times. The chain has TRBV12-3 or TRBV12-4 and TRBJ1-2; 10 bases are a match to TRBD1. The CDR3 has 15 residues. V shed 6 bases, J shed 4 bases, and the junction held 8 bases outside the gene matches. The CDR3 loop reads CASSQGQGGSYGYTF. As DNA, the CDR3 is TGTGCCAGCAGCCAAGGACAGGGGGGTAGCTATGGCTACACCTTC.

The chain carries TRBV19 and TRBJ2-3; D might be TRBD1 (6 bases). This CDR3 comprises 17 residues. Germline CDR1 is LNHDA and CDR2 is SQIVND (reference sequence). Between the trimmed V and J ends, which lost 2 bases and 0 bases, there was a span of 15 bases. The CDR3 here is CASSITRTESSTDTQYF. DNA for the CDR3: TGTGCCAGTAGTATAACAAGGACAGAGTCTAGCACAGATACGCAGTATTTT.

This clonotype has more than one count but fewer than ten. The chain has TRBV5-1 and TRBJ2-1, with D unclear. This CDR3 region has 12 residues. Germline V CDR1 and CDR2: SGHRS, YFSETQ. V was shortened by 5 bases and J by 8 bases, with 11 bases between the two germline ends. The CDR3 region has the DNA TGCGCCAGCAGTCATAAAGCCGATGAGCAGTTCTTC. Protein: CASSHKADEQFF.

The V call is TRBV27, the J call TRBJ2-1; 10 positions agree with TRBD1. Unmatched junction bases numbered 6, after V lost 4 bases and J lost 6 bases. The germline gives CDR1 MNHEY, CDR2 SMNVEV (reference sequence). The CDR3 is 15 amino acids. The CDR3 loop reads CASSSAGTGANEQFF. CDR3 nucleotides: TGTGCCAGCAGTTCCGCCGGGACAGGGGCCAATGAGCAGTTCTTC.

This clonotype was counted ten times or more. The V and J genes are TRBV18 and TRBJ2-7; D possibly uses TRBD1 or TRBD2 (6 bases each). The CDR3 totals 13 residues. The germline gives CDR1 KGHSH, CDR2 LQKENI. V was clipped by 3 bases and J by 4 bases, with 10 bases between them. The CDR3 here is CASSPGGPYEQYF. CDR3 sequence (DNA): TGTGCCAGCTCACCGGGGGGCCCGTACGAGCAGTACTTC. Using reference TRBV18 and TRBJ2-7 for the parts outside the CDR3, the full variable domain is NAGVMQNPRHLVRRRGQEARLRCSPMKGHSHVYWYRQLPEEGLKFMVYLQKENIIDESGMPKERFSAEFPKEGPSILRIQQVVRGDSAAYFCASSPGGPYEQYFGPGTRLTVT.

The chain is built from TRBV12-3 or TRBV12-4 and TRBJ2-4, with 8 bases aligning to TRBD1. The CDR3 loop spans 13 amino acids. J lost 3 bases, V lost 6 bases, and 1 base had no gene match. CDR3 loop: CASRGQDKNIQYF. The CDR3 nucleotides read TGTGCCAGCAGGGGACAGGACAAAAACATTCAGTACTTC.

The chain recombines TRBV14 with TRBJ2-1; 8 bases line up with TRBD2. Germline assignment: CDR1 SGHDN and CDR2 FVKESK. V dropped 4 bases and J dropped 1; count of bases not matched to a gene: 18. The CDR3 covers 20 residues. Here the CDR3 DNA reads TGTGCCAGCAGCCTTTCCCCAACCCCGGGAGGGCCAAGGTCCTACAATGAGCAGTTCTTC. Translation: CASSLSPTPGGPRSYNEQFF.

V usage is TRBV6-5 and J usage is TRBJ1-5; D is possibly TRBD1 (5 bases). The germline gives CDR1 MNHEY, CDR2 SVGAGI. The germline V and J ends were trimmed by 4 bases and 0 bases, with 13 bases remaining between them. CDR3 size: 16 residues. The CDR3 spells CASSSIPGGSNQPQHF. CDR3 DNA: TGTGCCAGCAGTTCCATACCCGGGGGTAGCAATCAGCCCCAGCATTTT.

The chain links TRBV20-1 to TRBJ2-7; 8 bases match TRBD1. This CDR3 spans 15 amino acids. Germline V CDR1 and CDR2: DFQATT, SNEGSKA (reference sequence). Trimming removed 6 bases from V and 2 bases from J; junction bases left unmatched: 12. The CDR3 DNA follows: TGCAGTGCCCCCAGGTCTGGGACAGGAACCTACGAGCAGTACTTC. Its translation is CSAPRSGTGTYEQYF.

The chain employs TRBV12-3 or TRBV12-4 and TRBJ1-3, with a tentative D call TRBD1 (5 bases). V lost 1 base, J lost 2 bases, and 9 bases lay in between. The CDR3 covers 15 residues. The CDR3 spells CASSLDAGPGNTIYF. CDR3 DNA sequence: TGTGCCAGCAGTTTAGATGCAGGGCCTGGAAACACCATATATTTT.